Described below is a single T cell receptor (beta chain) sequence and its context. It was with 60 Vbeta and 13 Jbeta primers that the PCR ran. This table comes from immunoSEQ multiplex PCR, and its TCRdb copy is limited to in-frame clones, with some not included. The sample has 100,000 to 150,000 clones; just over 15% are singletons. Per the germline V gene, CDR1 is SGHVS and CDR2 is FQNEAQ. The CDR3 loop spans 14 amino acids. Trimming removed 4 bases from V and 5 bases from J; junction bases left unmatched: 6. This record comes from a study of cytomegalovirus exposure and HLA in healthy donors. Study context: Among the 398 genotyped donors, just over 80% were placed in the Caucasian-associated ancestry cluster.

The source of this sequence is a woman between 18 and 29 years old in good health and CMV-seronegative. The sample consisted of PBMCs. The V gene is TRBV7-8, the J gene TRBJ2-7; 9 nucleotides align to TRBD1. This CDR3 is CASSSTGGRDEQYF. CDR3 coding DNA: TGTGCCAGCAGCTCTACAGGGGGCCGGGACGAGCAGTACTTC.